This TCR beta chain was sequenced for a study of T cell repertoires in cytomegalovirus infection (dated by TCRdb to the late 2010s). Context from the whole study: Donor HLA type was relevant to the analysis, as public TCR beta signatures indicated carriage of CMV infection together with the matching HLA type. General conclusions and limits of the study: The ex vivo response was dominated by HLA-C-restricted CMV-specific TCR beta clonotypes, which also provided the single most frequent clonotype in two of eight donors. In both this cohort and an independent roughly 330-donor cohort, the cumulative frequency of public TCR beta family members distinguished carriers of CMV infection plus the relevant HLA type.

As to this clonotype: It has no known antigen specificity. Base qualities are missing; no much larger clone stands one base away.

Relative to germline, V is 5 bases shorter and J is 0 bases shorter, with 14 bases between their ends. CDR1 is given as SGHVT and CDR2 as SQSDAQ, both from the germline V gene. Counted from cysteine to phenylalanine, this CDR3 has 16 amino acids. Only the CDR3 part of the read is kept: 48 bases, read in frame from the first base. The sequencer was an Illumina HiSeq 1500. TCRdb passed the public sequencing reads through fastp at Q25 and MiXCR, retaining productive beta sequences. Each entry merges the rows of one CDR3 protein and shows their most common DNA and genes. The sample profile shows approximately 700,000 distinct CDR3 sequences; approximately 34% of them were found once. Around 2.6% of the sample goes to the ten largest clones.

The sequencing input was PBMCs. This sequence originates from a human donor in good health (CMV status not recorded). Some clones in this sample may be carry-over from other donors' samples. The V and J segments used are TRBV7-4 and TRBJ2-1; D gene: possibly TRBD1, on 5 matching bases. CDR3 loop: CASSLTDSDSYNEQFF. The DNA sequence is as follows: TGTGCCAGCAGCCTGACAGACTCTGACTCCTACAATGAGCAGTTCTTC. Where the CDR3 stops, the reference TRBV7-4 and TRBJ2-1 genes take over; the full variable domain is GAGVSQSPRYKVAKRGRDVALRCDSISGHVTLYWYRQTLGQGSEVLTYSQSDAQRDKSGRPSGRFSAERPERSVSTLKIQRTEQGDSAVYLCASSLTDSDSYNEQFFGPGTRLTVL.